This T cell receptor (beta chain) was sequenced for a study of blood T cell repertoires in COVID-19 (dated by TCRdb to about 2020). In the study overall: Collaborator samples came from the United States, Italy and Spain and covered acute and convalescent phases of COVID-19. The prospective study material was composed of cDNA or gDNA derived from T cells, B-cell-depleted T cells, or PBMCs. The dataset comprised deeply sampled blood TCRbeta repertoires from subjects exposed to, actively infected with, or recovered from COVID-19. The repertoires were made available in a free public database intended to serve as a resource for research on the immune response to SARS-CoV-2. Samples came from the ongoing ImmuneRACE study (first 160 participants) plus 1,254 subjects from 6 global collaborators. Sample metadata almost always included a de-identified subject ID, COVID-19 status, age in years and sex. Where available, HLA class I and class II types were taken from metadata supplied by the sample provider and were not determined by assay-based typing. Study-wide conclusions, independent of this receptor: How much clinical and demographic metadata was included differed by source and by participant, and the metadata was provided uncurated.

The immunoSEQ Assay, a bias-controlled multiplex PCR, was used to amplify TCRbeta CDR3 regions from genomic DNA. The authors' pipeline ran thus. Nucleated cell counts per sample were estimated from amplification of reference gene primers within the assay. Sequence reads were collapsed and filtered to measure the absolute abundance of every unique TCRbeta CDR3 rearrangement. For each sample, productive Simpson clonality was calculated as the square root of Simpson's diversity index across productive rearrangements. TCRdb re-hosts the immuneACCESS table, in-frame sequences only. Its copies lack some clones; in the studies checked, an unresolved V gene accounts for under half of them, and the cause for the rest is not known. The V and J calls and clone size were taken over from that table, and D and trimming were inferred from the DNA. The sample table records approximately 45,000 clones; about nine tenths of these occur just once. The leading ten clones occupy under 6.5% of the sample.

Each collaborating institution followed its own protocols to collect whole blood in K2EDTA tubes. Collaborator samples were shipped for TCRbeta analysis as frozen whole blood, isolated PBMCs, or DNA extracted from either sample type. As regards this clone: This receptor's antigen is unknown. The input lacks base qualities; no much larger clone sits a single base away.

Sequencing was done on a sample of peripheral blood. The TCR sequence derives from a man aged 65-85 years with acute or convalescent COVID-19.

The CDR3 region has the sequence CASSVAGGGGGYTF. The nucleotide sequence reads TGTGCCAGCAGCGTAGCTGGAGGGGGCGGTGGCTACACCTTC. The chain couples TRBV9 to TRBJ1-2; TRBD1 lines up with 7 middle nucleotides. Based on the germline V gene, the CDR1 and CDR2 sequences are SGDLS and YYNGEE. Trimmed from V: 0 bases; trimmed from J: 7 bases; junction bases lacking a gene match: 6. Measured from the cysteine to the phenylalanine, the CDR3 is 14 residues long. Here the CDR3 DNA is all that survives: 42 bases in frame from base 1.